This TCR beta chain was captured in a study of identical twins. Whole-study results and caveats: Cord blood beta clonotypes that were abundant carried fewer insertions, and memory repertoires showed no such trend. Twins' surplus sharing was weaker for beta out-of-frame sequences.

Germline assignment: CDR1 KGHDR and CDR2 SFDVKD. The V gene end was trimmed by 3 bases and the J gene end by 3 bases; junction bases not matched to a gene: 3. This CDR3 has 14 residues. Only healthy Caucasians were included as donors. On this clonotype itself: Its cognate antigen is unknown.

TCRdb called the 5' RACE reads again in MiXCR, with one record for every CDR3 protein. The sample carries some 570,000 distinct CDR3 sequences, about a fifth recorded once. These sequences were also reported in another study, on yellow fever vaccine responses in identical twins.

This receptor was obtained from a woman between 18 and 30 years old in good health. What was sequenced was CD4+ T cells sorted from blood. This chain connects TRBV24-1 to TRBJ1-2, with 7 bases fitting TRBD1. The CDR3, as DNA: TGTGCCACCAGTGATCCCGGGACAGACTATGGCTACACCTTC. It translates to CATSDPGTDYGYTF.